By share, the clone carrying this TCR beta chain ranks as large. Its matching antigen is unknown. The library was prepared for alpha chains; this beta chain is a stray read, so its frequency means little. TCRdb called the 5' RACE reads again in MiXCR, with one record for every CDR3 protein. The sample yields 1,000 to 1,500 distinct CDR3 sequences, around 16% seen once. The time point is: sample taken at primary tumor resection. This record belongs to a study of spatial heterogeneity in lung cancer. For the study at large: Tumor regions showed TCR transcript counts that correlated strongly with a T cell module score from matched bulk RNA-seq. Notes on the study in general: Tumors with more nonsynonymous mutations had more expanded intratumoral alpha and beta TCRs.

This CDR3 region has 15 residues. Germline V gene lookup returns CDR1 SGHTA and CDR2 FQGNSA. V was cut by 5 bases and J by 0 bases, with 13 bases left in between. V gene TRBV7-2 combines with J gene TRBJ1-1; possibly TRBD1 for D (6 bases). This receptor was obtained from a male donor with early-stage non-small cell lung cancer. The source was lung tumor tissue, collected at surgery. In DNA, the CDR3 is TGTGCCAGCAGCAAACAGGGTCTACTGAACACTGAAGCTTTCTTT. Its protein product is CASSKQGLLNTEAFF. The full variable domain, its missing parts supplied by reference TRBV7-2 and TRBJ1-1, is GAGVSQSPSNKVTEKGKDVELRCDPISGHTALYWYRQSLGQGLEFLIYFQGNSAPDKSGLPSDRFSAERTGGSVSTLTIQRTQQEDSAVYLCASSKQGLLNTEAFFGQGTRLTVV.